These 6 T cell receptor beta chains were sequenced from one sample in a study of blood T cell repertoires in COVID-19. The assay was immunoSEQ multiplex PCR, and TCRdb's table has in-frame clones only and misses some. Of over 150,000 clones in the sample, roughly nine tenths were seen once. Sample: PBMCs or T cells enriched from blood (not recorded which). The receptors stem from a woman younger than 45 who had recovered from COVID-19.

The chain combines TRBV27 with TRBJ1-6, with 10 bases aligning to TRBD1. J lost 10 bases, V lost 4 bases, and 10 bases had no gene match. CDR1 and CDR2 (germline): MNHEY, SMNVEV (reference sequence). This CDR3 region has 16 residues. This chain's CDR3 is CASSSNPDRGGSPLHF. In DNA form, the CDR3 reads TGTGCCAGCAGTTCCAACCCGGACAGGGGGGGATCACCCCTCCACTTT.

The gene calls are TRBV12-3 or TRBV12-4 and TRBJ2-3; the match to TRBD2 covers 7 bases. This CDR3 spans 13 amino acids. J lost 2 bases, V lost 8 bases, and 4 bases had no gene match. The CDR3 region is CASASGDTDTQYF. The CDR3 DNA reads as TGTGCCAGCGCTAGCGGAGACACAGATACGCAGTATTTT.

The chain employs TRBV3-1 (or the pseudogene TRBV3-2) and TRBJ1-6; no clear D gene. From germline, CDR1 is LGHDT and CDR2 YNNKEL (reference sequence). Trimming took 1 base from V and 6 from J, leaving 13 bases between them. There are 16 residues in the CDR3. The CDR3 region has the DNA TGTGCCAGCAGCCAAGCCGGCGGCAGAAGTAATTCACCCCTCCACTTT. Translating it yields CASSQAGGRSNSPLHF.

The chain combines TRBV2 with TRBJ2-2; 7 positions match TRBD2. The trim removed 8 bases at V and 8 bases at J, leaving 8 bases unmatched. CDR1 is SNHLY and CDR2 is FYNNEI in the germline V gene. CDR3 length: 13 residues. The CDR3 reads CASRGSGAGELFF. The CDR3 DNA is TGTGCCAGCCGAGGCAGCGGGGCGGGGGAGCTGTTTTTT.

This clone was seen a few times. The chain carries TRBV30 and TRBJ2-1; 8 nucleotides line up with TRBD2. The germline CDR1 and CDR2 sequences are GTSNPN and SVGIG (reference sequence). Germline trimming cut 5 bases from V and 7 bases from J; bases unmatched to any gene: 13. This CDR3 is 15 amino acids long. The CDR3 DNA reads TGTGCCTGGCGCCGACTAGCGTTCGCTGGGAATGAGCAGTTCTTC. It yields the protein CAWRRLAFAGNEQFF.

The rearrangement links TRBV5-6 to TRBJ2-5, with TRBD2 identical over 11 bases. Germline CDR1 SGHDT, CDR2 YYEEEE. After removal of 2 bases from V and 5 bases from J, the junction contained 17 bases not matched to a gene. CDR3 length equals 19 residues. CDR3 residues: CASSLSPGLAAIKEETQYF. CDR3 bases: TGTGCCAGCAGCTTATCCCCGGGACTAGCGGCGATTAAGGAGGAGACCCAGTACTTC.